A single sample is the source of the 27 T cell receptor beta chains below, sequenced in a study of blood T cell repertoires in COVID-19. Sequencing used immunoSEQ multiplex PCR; TCRdb keeps in-frame clones, though not all of them. The table lists tens of thousands of clones, 85% to 90% of them singletons, with roughly 1.9% in the top ten. The sequencing input was peripheral blood. These receptors were taken from a woman over 75 with active or convalescent COVID-19.

The chain recombines TRBV27 with TRBJ2-1, with D maybe TRBD1 (6 bases). Per germline, CDR1 MNHEY and CDR2 SMNVEV (reference sequence). The V end lost 2 bases, the J end lost 4 bases, and 9 bases lay between the germline ends. This CDR3 contains 14 residues. In DNA, the CDR3 is TGTGCCAGCAGTTTAGACCAGGGGTACAATGAGCAGTTCTTC. It translates to CASSLDQGYNEQFF.

The rearrangement links TRBV7-8 to TRBJ1-3; D unresolved. The CDR3 has 12 residues. The germline CDR1 and CDR2 sequences are SGHVS and FQNEAQ. The V end was cut by 5 bases, the J end by 6 bases, with 8 bases between. This CDR3 is CASSPPENTIYF. The CDR3 coding sequence is TGTGCCAGCAGCCCTCCAGAAAACACCATATATTTT.

This chain links TRBV7-2 with TRBJ1-1, with 8 bases lining up with TRBD1. V gave up 4 bases and J gave up 5 bases; unmatched junction bases: 9. The CDR3 is made up of 15 amino acids. CDR1 and CDR2 (germline): SGHTA, FQGNSA. The CDR3 DNA sequence: TGTGCCAGCAGCTCATCAGGGGGCGTTTGGACTGAAGCTTTCTTT. Residues: CASSSSGGVWTEAFF. Variable domain in full (rest from reference TRBV7-2 and TRBJ1-1): GAGVSQSPSNKVTEKGKDVELRCDPISGHTALYWYRQSLGQGLEFLIYFQGNSAPDKSGLPSDRFSAERTGGSVSTLTIQRTQQEDSAVYLCASSSSGGVWTEAFFGQGTRLTVV.

The rearrangement links TRBV4-3 to TRBJ2-3, with TRBD2 matching over 12 bases. J gave up 1 base and V 4 bases, and 9 bases lay outside the gene matches. Germline V CDR1 and CDR2: LGHNA, YSLEER. CDR3 length: 18 residues. DNA of the CDR3: TGCGCCAGCAGCCGCACCCGGGCTAGCGGGAGGGGCACAGATACGCAGTATTTT. Translating gives CASSRTRASGRGTDTQYF.

The chain is built from TRBV7-2 and TRBJ1-5; D not certain. CDR3 length: 12 residues. Per the germline V gene, CDR1 is SGHTA and CDR2 is FQGNSA. Trimming shortened V by 1 base and J by 6 bases, and 4 bases separated the two germline ends. In DNA, the CDR3 is TGTGCCAGCAGCTTAGATAGTCAGCCCCAGCATTTT. The encoded protein is CASSLDSQPQHF.

The V call is TRBV5-1, the J call TRBJ1-4; TRBD1 matches at 7 bases. This CDR3 is 15 amino acids long. Trimming at V came to 4 bases and at J to 4 bases, leaving 7 bases not matched to a gene. CDR1 and CDR2 from the germline V gene are SGHRS and YFSETQ. The CDR3 sequence is CASSMTGPGNEKLFF. The CDR3 DNA reads TGCGCCAGCAGCATGACAGGGCCTGGTAATGAAAAACTGTTTTTT.

The chain employs TRBV4-1 and TRBJ2-7, with 9 bases aligning to TRBD1. From germline, CDR1 is MGHRA and CDR2 YSYEKL. CDR3 length equals 15 residues. With V trimmed by 0 bases and J by 2 bases, 2 bases remained unmatched. The CDR3 nucleotides read TGCGCCAGCAGCCAAGATAGGACAGGGGCCTACGAGCAGTACTTC. As protein: CASSQDRTGAYEQYF.

The chain combines TRBV30 with TRBJ2-5, with 9 bases fitting TRBD1. With V trimmed by 4 bases and J by 6 bases, 6 bases remained unmatched. The germline gives CDR1 GTSNPN, CDR2 SVGIG (reference sequence). The CDR3 loop spans 13 amino acids. The CDR3 nucleotides are TGTGCCTGGAACCACGGACAGGGGAAGACCCAGTACTTC. Protein: CAWNHGQGKTQYF.

The gene calls are TRBV6-6 and TRBJ1-2; D perhaps matches TRBD1 (5 bases). V was cut by 5 bases and J by 2 bases, with 18 bases left in between. Germline CDR1 reads MNHNY; CDR2 reads SVGAGI (reference sequence). The CDR3 has 16 residues. The CDR3 sequence: CASSTAGGPANYGYTF. As DNA, the CDR3 is TGTGCCAGCAGTACAGCCGGGGGTCCTGCCAACTATGGCTACACCTTC.

The V gene is TRBV7-2, the J gene TRBJ2-1, with 9 bases that match TRBD2. Trimming took 0 bases from V and 7 from J; bases not matched to a gene: 13. Germline V gene lookup returns CDR1 SGHTA and CDR2 FQGNSA. The length of the CDR3 is 18 residues. For the CDR3, the DNA is TGTGCCAGCAGCTTAGCGCCACTAGCGGGCCTGTCTGGTAATGAGCAGTTCTTC. Residues: CASSLAPLAGLSGNEQFF.

The gene calls are TRBV19 and TRBJ2-4; D not certain. This CDR3 region has 13 residues. Germline lookup yields CDR1 LNHDA and CDR2 SQIVND (reference sequence). V lost 8 bases and J lost 0, with 8 bases in between. The CDR3 sequence: CASLPLAKNIQYF. CDR3 DNA sequence: TGTGCCAGTTTACCACTAGCCAAAAACATTCAGTACTTC. The entire variable domain, with the rest obtained from reference TRBV19 and TRBJ2-4, is as follows: DGGITQSPKYLFRKEGQNVTLSCEQNLNHDAMYWYRQDPGQGLRLIYYSQIVNDFQKGDIAEGYSVSREKKESFPLTVTSAQKNPTAFYLCASLPLAKNIQYFGAGTRLSVL.

This chain uses TRBV7-9 with TRBJ1-1, with 8 bases matching TRBD1. The CDR3 runs to 15 residues. Per germline, CDR1 SEHNR and CDR2 FQNEAQ (reference sequence). V was clipped by 5 bases and J by 1 base; unmatched bases: 6. For the CDR3, the DNA is TGTGCCAGCAGCCTCAGGGGGCTAAGGAACACTGAAGCTTTCTTT. This sequence encodes CASSLRGLRNTEAFF.

The V gene is TRBV9, the J gene TRBJ1-2; 8 positions agree with TRBD1. V lost 4 bases to trimming and J lost 8 bases; unmatched junction nucleotides: 4. The germline V gene has CDR1 SGDLS and CDR2 YYNGEE. CDR3 length: 12 residues. In nucleotides, the CDR3 is TGTGCCAGCAGCCCAGGACAGGGCGGCTACACCTTC. Translation: CASSPGQGGYTF.

This clone was counted only a few times. V usage is TRBV27 and J usage is TRBJ1-5, with D maybe TRBD1 (6 bases). V lost 7 bases and J 2 bases, leaving 12 bases between the germline ends. The CDR3 has 14 residues. The V gene's germline CDR1 is MNHEY and CDR2 SMNVEV (reference sequence). The CDR3 DNA reads as TGTGCCAGCAAAGTAGCAGGGGGCAATCAGCCCCAGCATTTT. Protein product: CASKVAGGNQPQHF.

This chain connects TRBV11-2 to TRBJ2-7; D is possibly TRBD1 (5 bases). The V and J ends lost 3 bases and 4 bases respectively, with 10 bases between them. Germline CDR1 reads SGHAT; CDR2 reads FQNNGV. The CDR3 length is 13 residues. This CDR3 reads CASSFRQLYEQYF. The CDR3 DNA reads TGTGCCAGCAGCTTCCGACAGTTGTACGAGCAGTACTTC.

The chain employs TRBV14 and TRBJ2-1, with D unclear. The CDR3 spans 16 residues. Trimming stripped 1 base from V and 0 bases from J, with 10 bases between. Looked up from germline, CDR1 is SGHDN and CDR2 is FVKESK. DNA of the CDR3: TGTGCCAGCAGCCAAGTTCGGCGGCCCTCCTACAATGAGCAGTTCTTC. The encoded protein is CASSQVRRPSYNEQFF.

The rearrangement uses TRBV21-1 and TRBJ1-5; the D call in the table, TRBD1, was not verified against the DNA. TRBV21-1 is noted as a pseudogene. CDR3 length equals 15 residues. The CDR3 spells CASSKPGTFDQPQHF. In DNA form, the CDR3 reads TGTGCCAGCAGCAAACCAGGGACATTCGATCAGCCCCAGCATTTT.

The gene calls are TRBV7-7 and TRBJ1-4, with D perhaps matching TRBD1 (5 bases). The CDR3 has 15 residues. Germline-derived CDR1 and CDR2 are SSHAT and FNYEAQ (reference sequence). V was cut by 5 bases and J by 3 bases, with 13 bases left in between. The CDR3 region is CASSGGGGANEKLFF. The CDR3 DNA reads TGTGCCAGCAGCGGAGGTGGAGGGGCTAATGAAAAACTGTTTTTT.

The chain has TRBV7-9 and TRBJ1-1; 8 bases fit TRBD1. The CDR3 spans 17 residues. V lost 2 bases, J lost 6 bases, and 14 bases stayed unmatched. CDR1 and CDR2 from the germline V gene are SEHNR and FQNEAQ (reference sequence). The CDR3 nucleotides read TGTGCCAGCAGCTTAAGGCAGGGGGCTGATTCAGGGGCTGAAGCTTTCTTT. Protein: CASSLRQGADSGAEAFF.

This clone showed up just a few times. The V gene is TRBV18, the J gene TRBJ2-1; 9 bases line up with TRBD1. After removal of 3 bases from V and 5 bases from J, the junction contained 5 bases not matched to a gene. CDR3 length: 15 residues. The V gene's germline CDR1 is KGHSH and CDR2 LQKENI. This CDR3 is CASSPDRGGHNEQFF. The CDR3 bases are TGTGCCAGCTCACCGGACAGGGGAGGGCACAATGAGCAGTTCTTC.

J is TRBJ1-4 and V is TRBV15; TRBD1 is a possible D gene (5 bases). Germline CDR1 and CDR2: LNHNV and YYDKDF (reference sequence). Trimming removed 3 bases from V and 3 bases from J, with 20 bases in between. This CDR3 comprises 18 residues. This CDR3 reads CATSRPRGLEASNEKLFF. The CDR3, as DNA: TGTGCCACCAGCAGGCCCCGGGGACTGGAGGCATCTAATGAAAAACTGTTTTTT.

The V call is TRBV25-1, the J call TRBJ2-1, with a possible D match to TRBD2 (5 bases). V gave up 6 bases and J gave up 5 bases, with 17 bases separating them. From germline, CDR1 is MGHDK and CDR2 SYGVNS. This CDR3 contains 15 residues. This CDR3 reads CASSLDGNRDNEQFF. CDR3 bases: TGTGCCAGCAGCCTCGACGGGAACCGAGACAATGAGCAGTTCTTC.

The chain combines TRBV5-4 with TRBJ1-6; 8 bases fit TRBD1. The V segment lost 3 bases and the J segment 6 bases; nucleotides outside the gene matches: 5. The CDR3 is 15 residues long. CDR1 and CDR2 (germline): SGHNT, YYREEE (reference sequence). CDR3 nucleotide sequence: TGTGCCAGCAGCTCGGGACAGGTTGTTAATTCACCCCTCCACTTT. Protein sequence: CASSSGQVVNSPLHF. Full variable domain (outside the CDR3, taken from reference TRBV5-4 and TRBJ1-6): ETGVTQSPTHLIKTRGQQVTLRCSSQSGHNTVSWYQQALGQGPQFIFQYYREEENGRGNFPPRFSGLQFPNYSSELNVNALELDDSALYLCASSSGQVVNSPLHFGNGTRLTVT.

The genes are TRBV19 and TRBJ1-5; TRBD1 might be the D (5 bases). The CDR3 runs 13 residues. Deletions cut 6 bases from V and 2 bases from J, with 8 bases between. The germline CDR1 and CDR2 sequences are LNHDA and SQIVND (reference sequence). The CDR3 DNA reads TGTGCCAGTAGGGGCAGGGGCAATCAGCCCCAGCATTTT. Translation gives CASRGRGNQPQHF.

The chain has TRBV29-1 and TRBJ2-7, with D uncertain. Per the germline V gene, CDR1 is SQVTM and CDR2 is ANQGSEA. V shed 4 bases and J shed 5 bases, with 15 bases lying between them. The CDR3 loop spans 13 amino acids. CDR3 protein: CSVGSGSGHEQYF. The CDR3 bases are TGCAGCGTTGGTTCGGGTTCTGGTCACGAGCAGTACTTC.

The chain is built from TRBV7-9 and TRBJ2-1; unclear D gene. The CDR3 spans 15 residues. The germline V and J ends were trimmed by 1 base and 10 bases, with 17 bases remaining between them. In germline, CDR1 is SEHNR, CDR2 FQNEAQ (reference sequence). Here the CDR3 reads CASSLGRANPSEQFF. CDR3 nucleotides: TGTGCCAGCAGCTTAGGCCGTGCTAATCCCTCCGAGCAGTTCTTC.

CDR3 DNA sequence: TGTGCCACCAGTGATTTTCGCGGGACAGGCGAAGAAAAACTGTTTTTT. Protein: CATSDFRGTGEEKLFF. The chain is built from TRBV24-1 and TRBJ1-4; TRBD1 aligns across 8 bases. Germline CDR1 and CDR2: KGHDR and SFDVKD. The ends lost 1 base at V and 8 bases at J; junction bases unmatched: 8. This CDR3 comprises 16 residues.